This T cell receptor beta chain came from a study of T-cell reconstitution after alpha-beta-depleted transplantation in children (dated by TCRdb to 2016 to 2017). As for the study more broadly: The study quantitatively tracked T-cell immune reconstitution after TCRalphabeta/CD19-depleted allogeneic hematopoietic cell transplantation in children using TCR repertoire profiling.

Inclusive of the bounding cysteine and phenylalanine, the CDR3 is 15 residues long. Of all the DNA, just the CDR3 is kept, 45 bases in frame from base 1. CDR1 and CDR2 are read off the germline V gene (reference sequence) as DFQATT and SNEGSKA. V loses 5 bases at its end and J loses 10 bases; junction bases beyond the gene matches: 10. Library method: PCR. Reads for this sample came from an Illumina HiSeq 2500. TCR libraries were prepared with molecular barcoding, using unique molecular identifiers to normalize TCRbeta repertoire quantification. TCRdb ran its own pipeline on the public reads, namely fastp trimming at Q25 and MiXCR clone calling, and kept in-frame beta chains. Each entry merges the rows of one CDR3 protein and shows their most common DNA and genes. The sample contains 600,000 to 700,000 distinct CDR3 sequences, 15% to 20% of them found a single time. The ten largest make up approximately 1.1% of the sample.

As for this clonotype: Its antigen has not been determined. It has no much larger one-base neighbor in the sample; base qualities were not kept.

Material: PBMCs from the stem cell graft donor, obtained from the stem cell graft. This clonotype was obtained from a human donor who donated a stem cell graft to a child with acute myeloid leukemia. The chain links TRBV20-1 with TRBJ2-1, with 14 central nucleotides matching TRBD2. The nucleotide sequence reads TGCAGTGCTCCGATGACTAGCGGGGGGGCCGGGGAGCAGTTCTTC. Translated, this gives CSAPMTSGGAGEQFF.